Listed below are T cell receptor beta chains from one sample, sequenced in a study of cytomegalovirus exposure and HLA in healthy donors. Some clones are missing from TCRdb's copy, which holds only in-frame ones; the method was immunoSEQ multiplex PCR. The table includes about 130,000 clones, over 70% detected once. Sequenced material: PBMCs. The receptors shown here come from a woman aged 40-49 years in good health and CMV-seronegative. Each CDR3 is given with its conserved first and last residue. D genes are given only for firm matches. A row's size may be missing; if present it is once, few, many or a size class.

clone size,V gene,J gene,D gene,CDR3 DNA,CDR3 protein
-,TRBV5-3,TRBJ1-2,TRBD1,TGTGCCAGAAGGTATGAACGGGACAGGGGGCGGTCATGCTATGGCTACACCTTC,CARRYERDRGRSCYGYTF
-,TRBV7-9,TRBJ1-2,TRBD1,TGTGCCAGCAGCTTAGATTCGGGGACAGGAGGAATATATGGCTACACCTTC,CASSLDSGTGGIYGYTF
-,TRBV27,TRBJ2-7,-,TGTGCCAGCAGTCCATCGCGGAGCTACGAGCAGTACTTC,CASSPSRSYEQYF
-,TRBV2,TRBJ1-1,-,TGTGCCAGCAGCGGGGGTTTGAACACTGAAGCTTTCTTT,CASSGGLNTEAFF
-,TRBV19,TRBJ1-4,TRBD1,TGTGCCAGTACCCCGACAGGGGCGTATGAAAAACTGTTTTTT,CASTPTGAYEKLFF
-,TRBV4-1,TRBJ2-7,TRBD2,TGCGCCAGCAGCCCCACCGCTAGCGGGAGATCCGAGCAGTACTTC,CASSPTASGRSEQYF
-,TRBV25-1,TRBJ1-4,-,TGTGCCAGCACCCGACCGGGGCAGGGGCCTGAAAAACTGTTTTTT,CASTRPGQGPEKLFF
few,TRBV2,TRBJ1-1,-,TGTGCCAGCAGTCAGGACAGAGGAAACACTGAAGCTTTCTTT,CASSQDRGNTEAFF
-,TRBV7-9,TRBJ1-1,-,TGTGCCAGCAGCTTAGGTCTCGCAGGGGCGCCTTTACCCACTGAAGCTTTCTTT,CASSLGLAGAPLPTEAFF
-,TRBV29-1,TRBJ2-7,TRBD1,TGCAGCGTTGATACAGGGGGGACCTACGAGCAGTACTTC,CSVDTGGTYEQYF
-,TRBV9,TRBJ1-4,-,TGTGCCAGCAGCGTAGGGGCCGGGATAAATGAAAAACTGTTTTTT,CASSVGAGINEKLFF
few,TRBV28,TRBJ1-3,-,TGTGCCAGCAGCAAGAGGCGGGGTGGAAACACCATATATTTT,CASSKRRGGNTIYF
-,TRBV6-4,TRBJ2-2,TRBD1,TGTGCCAGCAGTAACGGGACAGGGGACACCGGGGAGCTGTTTTTT,CASSNGTGDTGELFF
-,TRBV29-1,TRBJ1-1,TRBD1,TGCAGCGTTTTGGGGGACAGCGGAACTGAAGCTTTCTTT,CSVLGDSGTEAFF
few,TRBV2,TRBJ1-4,TRBD1,TGTGCCAGCAGGGAGACAGGGGGCCGGACTAATGAAAAACTGTTTTTT,CASRETGGRTNEKLFF
-,TRBV5-1,TRBJ2-1,TRBD2,TGCGCCAGCCTACCCCCCGGCGGGAGCTCCTACAATGAGCAGTTCTTC,CASLPPGGSSYNEQFF
-,TRBV9,TRBJ2-3,TRBD2,TGTGCCAGCAGCGTAGCTCCCGGGGGGGGCCGAGCAGATACGCAGTATTTT,CASSVAPGGGRADTQYF
-,TRBV5-1,TRBJ2-7,TRBD2,TGCGCCAGCAGCCCTGGCGGGGGTGGCTACGAGCAGTACTTC,CASSPGGGGYEQYF
few,TRBV7-2,TRBJ2-2,-,TGTGCCAGCAGCCCGGGGACTTCCGGGGAGCTGTTTTTT,CASSPGTSGELFF
-,TRBV9,TRBJ2-7,TRBD2,TGTGCCAGCAGCGTGAGCCCGACTAGCGGGAGCGCTAGCTACGAGCAGTACTTC,CASSVSPTSGSASYEQYF
-,TRBV5-5,TRBJ1-1,-,TGTGCCAGCGGCGGGACCCATGGGAGGGAAGCTTTCTTT,CASGGTHGREAFF
-,TRBV5-1,TRBJ1-1,-,TGCGCCAGCAGCGTCTGGGGCGAGAACACTGAAGCTTTCTTT,CASSVWGENTEAFF
-,TRBV27,TRBJ1-1,TRBD1,TGTGCCAGCAGGGGACAGGGAACGAATGAAGCTTTCTTT,CASRGQGTNEAFF
-,TRBV5-1,TRBJ2-7,-,TGCGCCAGCAGCTTGGACACGCCGAGGGCCTACGAGCAGTACTTC,CASSLDTPRAYEQYF
-,TRBV27,TRBJ1-1,TRBD1,TGTGCCAGCAGTTCACGACAGGGACGGAACACTGAAGCTTTCTTT,CASSSRQGRNTEAFF
-,TRBV12-5,TRBJ2-7,-,TGTGCTAGTGGTCACCCCGTGGGGCTTGCCTACGAGCAGTACTTC,CASGHPVGLAYEQYF
-,TRBV28,TRBJ1-2,TRBD1,TGTGCCACTCCCCAGGGGGACTATGGCTACACCTTC,CATPQGDYGYTF
-,TRBV18,TRBJ1-6,-,TGTGCCAGCTCGCAGCGGGACAATAATTCACCCCTCCACTTT,CASSQRDNNSPLHF
-,TRBV27,TRBJ2-3,TRBD2,TGTGCACGGAAAACCGGGACTAGGCCAGATACGCAGTATTTT,CARKTGTRPDTQYF
-,TRBV27,TRBJ2-5,TRBD2,TGTGCCAGCAGTCCCGGAGCGGGGGGGACCCAGTACTTC,CASSPGAGGTQYF
-,TRBV2,TRBJ1-2,-,TGTGCCAGCAGTGAAAACAGGAACTATGGGGATGGCTACCCCTTC,CASSENRNYGDGYPF
-,TRBV29-1,TRBJ2-3,-,TGCAGCGTCGGAACAGGGTTAGCAGATACGCAGTATTTT,CSVGTGLADTQYF
-,TRBV4-2,TRBJ1-1,-,TGTGCCAGCAGCCTCGAAGGAGGGAGCACTGAAGCTTTCTTT,CASSLEGGSTEAFF
-,TRBV5-1,TRBJ1-5,-,TGCGCCAGCAGGAGGGATAGCAATCAGCCCCAGCATTTT,CASRRDSNQPQHF
-,TRBV20-1,TRBJ2-7,TRBD1,TGCAGCGGACAGGGGACCTACGAGCAGTACTTC,CSGQGTYEQYF
once,TRBV4-2,TRBJ2-3,-,TGTGCCAGCAGCCAAGACGCACTAACCACAGATACGCAGTATTTT,CASSQDALTTDTQYF
-,TRBV7-8,TRBJ1-4,-,TGTGCCAGCAGCCTAGCTCAGTCAGCAACTAATGAAAAACTGTTTTTT,CASSLAQSATNEKLFF
-,TRBV7-9,TRBJ1-2,-,TGTGCCAGCAGTCAACAGGGTGTCTATGGCTACACCTTC,CASSQQGVYGYTF
few,TRBV4-1,TRBJ1-5,TRBD1,TGCGCCAGCAGCCAAGATCCGGGACAGTTGCAGCCCCAGCATTTT,CASSQDPGQLQPQHF
-,TRBV15,TRBJ1-4,TRBD1,TGTGCCACCAGCAGAGAGGCAGGGGGGAATGAAAAACTGTTTTTT,CATSREAGGNEKLFF
-,TRBV5-4,TRBJ1-2,-,TGTGCCAGCAGCTTGGTCGGGTCCAGTAACTATGGCTACACCTTC,CASSLVGSSNYGYTF
-,TRBV4-3,TRBJ2-1,-,TGCGCCAGCAGCCAAGAGGGTCAGCGGCGTGGACCACAGTTCTTC,CASSQEGQRRGPQFF
-,TRBV5-6,TRBJ2-3,-,TGTGCCAGCAGCTCACCCGACAGGACCCTGGATACGCAGTATTTT,CASSSPDRTLDTQYF
-,TRBV5-6,TRBJ1-4,TRBD1,TGTGCCAGCAGCTGGACAGGGGCCCCGGGTGAAAAACTGTTTTTT,CASSWTGAPGEKLFF